This TCR beta chain was sequenced for a study of blood T cell repertoires in COVID-19. Background on the study: The samples span acute and convalescent COVID-19 from the United States, Italy and Spain.

This clone appeared a few times. Germline-derived CDR1 and CDR2 are LNHNV and YYDKDF (reference sequence). V gave up 1 base and J gave up 3 bases, with 7 bases separating them. The CDR3 extends over 13 amino acids. How the authors handled the data: How many nucleated cells were present was estimated from reference gene primer amplification. Clones were read by immunoSEQ multiplex PCR, and TCRdb kept only the in-frame ones, dropping some. That table is the source of V, J and clone size, and D and trimming were worked out from the DNA. The table includes hundreds of thousands of clones, approximately 85% detected once.

The source material was peripheral blood. This sequence joins TRBV15 and TRBJ2-7; D is possibly TRBD1 (5 bases). The source of this sequence is a human donor in a cohort sampled during active COVID-19. The CDR3 DNA sequence: TGTGCCACCAGCAGAGGGGGCGACTACGAGCAGTACTTC. Protein product: CATSRGGDYEQYF.